These 13 T cell receptor beta chains were sequenced from one sample in a study of EBV T-cell therapy then PD-1 blockade in nasopharyngeal carcinoma. This sample's time point: 266 days after commencement of treatment, after nivolumab therapy. Regarding treatment: AdE1-LMPpoly-expanded autologous EBV-specific T-cell therapy followed by anti-PD-1 nivolumab. Antigens for these TCRs are unknown. Method: immunoSEQ multiplex PCR; TCRdb's copy keeps in-frame clones and lacks some. This sample has roughly 20,000 clones, with roughly 80% found just once. The source was CD8+ T cells from blood, collected around day 270 from a patient whose treatment included autologous EBV-specific T cells and nivolumab. All receptors come from a man aged 35-49 years with nasopharyngeal carcinoma.

This clone has just one count. This chain links TRBV27 with TRBJ1-5; 7 bases line up with TRBD1. The germline V gene encodes CDR1 MNHEY and CDR2 SMNVEV (reference sequence). CDR3 size: 15 residues. V dropped 2 bases and J dropped 3; count of bases not matched to a gene: 4. The CDR3 region has the DNA TGTGCCAGCAGTTTACGGAAGGGGGCCAATCAGCCCCAGCATTTT. The encoded protein is CASSLRKGANQPQHF.

The chain uses TRBV19 and TRBJ1-1; unclear D gene. The V end was cut by 3 bases, the J end by 3 bases, with 8 bases between. Germline CDR1 reads LNHDA; CDR2 reads SQIVND (reference sequence). The CDR3 is 13 residues long. CDR3 nucleotides: TGTGCCAGTAGTATTTTTGAGTACACTGAAGCTTTCTTT. This translates into CASSIFEYTEAFF.

This chain links TRBV7-2 with TRBJ2-7; no firm D call. The germline CDR1 and CDR2 sequences are SGHTA and FQGNSA. This CDR3 has 13 amino acids. V lost 5 bases, J lost 4 bases, and 12 bases lay in between. The CDR3 loop is CASSIVGFYEQYF. The CDR3 DNA reads as TGTGCCAGCAGCATAGTCGGGTTTTACGAGCAGTACTTC.

This chain connects TRBV4-1 to TRBJ1-1; weak D call: TRBD1 (6 bases). This CDR3 has 15 amino acids. V lost 2 bases and J lost 5, with 15 bases in between. The V gene's germline CDR1 is MGHRA and CDR2 YSYEKL. The CDR3 spells CASSQRGRLGTEAFF. The CDR3, as DNA: TGCGCCAGCAGCCAACGGGGGCGCCTGGGGACTGAAGCTTTCTTT.

The CDR3 loop reads CASSESAQGASDTQYF. The CDR3 region has the DNA TGTGCCAGCAGTGAATCGGCGCAGGGGGCATCAGATACGCAGTATTTT. The V and J genes are TRBV6-4 and TRBJ2-3; TRBD1 matches 8 bases. Germline CDR1 reads MRHNA; CDR2 reads SNTAGT. The CDR3 sequence is 16 residues long. After removal of 3 bases from V and 4 bases from J, the junction contained 9 bases not matched to a gene.

The sample holds one count of this clone. V is TRBV19 and J is TRBJ2-7, with 8 positions matching TRBD1. The junction had 6 bases not matched to a gene; V was cut back by 8 bases and J by 0 bases. CDR1 is LNHDA and CDR2 is SQIVND in the germline V gene (reference sequence). CDR3 length equals 14 residues. The CDR3 DNA follows: TGTGCCAGTGGTGGACAGGGAGTCTCCTACGAGCAGTACTTC. As protein: CASGGQGVSYEQYF.

The chain couples TRBV7-6 to TRBJ2-7; no clear D gene. Germline CDR1 reads SGHVS; CDR2 reads FNYEAQ. The V gene lost 4 bases and the J gene lost 7 bases, with 14 bases spanning the gap. The CDR3 runs to 13 residues. CDR3 protein: CASSSLGKWEQYF. In DNA form, the CDR3 reads TGTGCCAGCAGCTCTCTAGGAAAGTGGGAGCAGTACTTC.

V gene TRBV4-1 combines with J gene TRBJ2-4, with 7 nucleotides matching TRBD2. J gave up 8 bases and V 1 base, and 2 bases lay outside the gene matches. The CDR3 spans 13 residues. Looked up from germline, CDR1 is MGHRA and CDR2 is YSYEKL. CDR3 sequence: CASSQGGRDIQYF. CDR3 nucleotides: TGCGCCAGCAGCCAAGGGGGGAGGGACATTCAGTACTTC.

V is TRBV27 and J is TRBJ2-7, with TRBD1 matching 7 bases. CDR1 MNHEY and CDR2 SMNVEV come from the germline V gene (reference sequence). The CDR3 covers 13 residues. After removal of 0 bases from V and 10 bases from J, the junction contained 6 bases not matched to a gene. In DNA form, the CDR3 reads TGTGCCAGCAGTTTATCCCGGACAGGATATCAGTACTTC. Its protein is CASSLSRTGYQYF.

CDR3 protein: CASSLSAGNYGYTF. In DNA, the CDR3 is TGTGCCAGCAGTTTATCAGCAGGGAACTATGGCTACACCTTC. The chain recombines TRBV27 with TRBJ1-2, with a possible D match to TRBD1 (5 bases). Trimming pared 0 bases from V and 2 bases from J, leaving 7 bases between. The CDR3 consists of 14 residues. Per germline, CDR1 MNHEY and CDR2 SMNVEV (reference sequence).

This clone is judged large. The chain recombines TRBV27 with TRBJ1-5; tentatively, D is TRBD1 (5 bases). This CDR3 region has 16 residues. CDR1 is MNHEY and CDR2 is SMNVEV in the germline V gene (reference sequence). The V and J ends lost 3 bases and 7 bases respectively, with 19 bases between them. The DNA of the CDR3 is TGTGCCAGCAGTTTTTTTGGGGGAAGCTTTCACCAGCCCCAGCATTTT. Amino acid sequence: CASSFFGGSFHQPQHF.

The J gene is TRBJ1-5, the V gene TRBV6-5, with TRBD1 as a possible D gene (5 bases). Germline CDR1 MNHEY, CDR2 SVGAGI. This CDR3 is built from 13 residues. The V and J ends lost 2 bases and 6 bases respectively, with 8 bases between them. This CDR3 reads CASSYGGFQPQHF. CDR3 DNA: TGTGCCAGCAGTTACGGGGGATTTCAGCCCCAGCATTTT.

This clone was seen a single time. The chain joins TRBV7-5 to TRBJ2-7; TRBD1 is the table's D call, not checked against the DNA. TRBV7-5 is an annotated pseudogene. There are 17 residues in the CDR3. The CDR3 loop reads CVRSRRSGTGVTYEQYF. Written as DNA, the CDR3 is TGTGTCAGAAGCCGAAGATCTGGGACAGGGGTTACCTACGAGCAGTACTTC.